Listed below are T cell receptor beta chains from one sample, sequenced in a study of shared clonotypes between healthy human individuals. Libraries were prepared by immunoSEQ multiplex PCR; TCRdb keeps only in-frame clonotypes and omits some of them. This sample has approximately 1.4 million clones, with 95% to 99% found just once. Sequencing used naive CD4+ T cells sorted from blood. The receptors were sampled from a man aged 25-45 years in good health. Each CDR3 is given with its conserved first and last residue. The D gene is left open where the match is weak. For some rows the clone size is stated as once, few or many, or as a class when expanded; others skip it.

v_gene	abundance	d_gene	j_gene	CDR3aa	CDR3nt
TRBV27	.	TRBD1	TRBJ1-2	CASSLGQGTYGYTF	TGTGCCAGCAGCCTTGGACAGGGTACCTATGGCTACACCTTC
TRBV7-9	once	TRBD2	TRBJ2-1	CASSPIEVGGSRHEQFF	TGTGCCAGCAGCCCGATTGAGGTTGGCGGGAGTAGGCATGAGCAGTTCTTC
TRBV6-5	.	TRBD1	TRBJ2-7	CASRLTGGSYEQYF	TGTGCCAGCAGGTTAACAGGGGGCTCCTACGAGCAGTACTTC
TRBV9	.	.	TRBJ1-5	CASSVGGTSNQPQHF	TGTGCCAGCAGCGTAGGTGGAACTAGCAATCAGCCCCAGCATTTT
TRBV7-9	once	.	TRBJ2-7	CASSLLTQRSDEQYF	TGTGCCAGCAGCCTACTCACCCAAAGGTCAGACGAGCAGTACTTC
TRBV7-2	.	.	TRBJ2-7	CASSLYGRYEQYF	TGTGCCAGCAGCTTATACGGACGGTACGAGCAGTACTTC
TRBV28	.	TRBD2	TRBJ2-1	CASSFGTSGRGYNEQFF	TGTGCCAGCAGTTTTGGGACTAGCGGGAGGGGTTACAATGAGCAGTTCTTC
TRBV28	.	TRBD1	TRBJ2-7	CASSVRTGDVEQYF	TGTGCCAGCAGTGTGAGGACAGGGGACGTCGAGCAGTACTTC
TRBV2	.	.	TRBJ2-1	CASIRQGHEQFF	TGTGCCAGCATTCGCCAGGGCCATGAGCAGTTCTTC
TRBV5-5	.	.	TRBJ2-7	CASSLESYEQYF	TGTGCCAGCAGCTTAGAATCCTACGAGCAGTACTTC
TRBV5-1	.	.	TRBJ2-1	CASRPDTDSYNEQFF	TGCGCCAGCAGACCGGACACGGATTCCTACAATGAGCAGTTCTTC
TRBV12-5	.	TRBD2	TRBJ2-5	CASGLVASGTSQETQYF	TGTGCTAGTGGTTTGGTTGCCAGCGGGACCTCCCAAGAGACCCAGTACTTC
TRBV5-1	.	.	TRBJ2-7	CASSLTGDHEQYF	TGCGCCAGCAGTTTGACAGGTGACCACGAGCAGTACTTC
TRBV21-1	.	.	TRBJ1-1	CASSKGDRGRGTEAFF	TGTGCCAGCAGCAAAGGGGACAGGGGGCGAGGCACTGAAGCTTTCTTT
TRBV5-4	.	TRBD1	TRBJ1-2	CASSPIQGVGGYTF	TGTGCCAGCAGCCCGATACAGGGGGTGGGGGGCTACACCTTC
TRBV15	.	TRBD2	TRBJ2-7	CATSRDGLAGGEQYF	TGTGCCACCAGCAGAGACGGACTAGCGGGGGGCGAGCAGTACTTC
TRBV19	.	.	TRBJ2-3	CASSNRGGDTDTQYF	TGTGCCAGTAGTAACCGTGGAGGGGACACAGATACGCAGTATTTT
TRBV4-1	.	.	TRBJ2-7	CASSQDSGAREQYF	TGCGCCAGCAGCCAAGATTCAGGGGCCCGCGAGCAGTACTTC
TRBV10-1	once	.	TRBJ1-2	CASSGGAEMRF	TGCGCCAGCAGCGGTGGGGCTGAGATGCGGTTC
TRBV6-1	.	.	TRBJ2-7	CASSEVPGWDQVYYEQYF	TGTGCCAGCAGTGAAGTCCCTGGGTGGGACCAGGTATACTACGAGCAGTACTTC
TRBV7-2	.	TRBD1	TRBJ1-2	CASSLLGQGHGYTF	TGTGCCAGCAGCCTACTGGGACAGGGCCATGGCTACACCTTC
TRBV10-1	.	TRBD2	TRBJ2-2	CASSVGVTSGMLLFF	TGCGCCAGCAGTGTGGGTGTTACTAGCGGGATGTTGTTGTTTTTT
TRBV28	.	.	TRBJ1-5	CASRREVLSNQPQHF	TGTGCCAGCAGGCGAGAGGTTTTGAGCAATCAGCCCCAGCATTTT
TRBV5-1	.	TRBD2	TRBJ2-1	CASAGGGTSGAYEQFF	TGCGCCAGCGCGGGCGGCGGGACTAGCGGGGCATACGAGCAGTTCTTC
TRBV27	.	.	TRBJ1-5	CASSFKGQQYSNQPQHF	TGTGCCAGCAGCTTCAAGGGCCAGCAGTATAGCAATCAGCCCCAGCATTTT
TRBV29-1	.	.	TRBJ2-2	CSVWGQNTGELFF	TGCAGCGTTTGGGGACAAAACACCGGGGAGCTGTTTTTT
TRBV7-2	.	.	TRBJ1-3	CASSFQAGLRTGNTIYF	TGTGCCAGCAGCTTCCAAGCCGGACTGAGGACTGGAAACACCATATATTTT
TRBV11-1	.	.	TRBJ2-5	CASSKAGAETQYF	TGTGCCAGCAGCAAAGCAGGGGCAGAGACCCAGTACTTC
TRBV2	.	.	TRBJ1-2	CASSGVRDNDYGYTF	TGTGCCAGCAGTGGGGTACGGGATAACGACTATGGCTACACCTTC
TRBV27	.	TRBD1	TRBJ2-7	CASSTPGQGDYEQYF	TGTGCCAGCAGTACTCCGGGACAGGGTGACTACGAGCAGTACTTC
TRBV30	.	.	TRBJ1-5	CAWSGGHTNQPQHF	TGTGCCTGGAGTGGAGGACATACCAATCAGCCCCAGCATTTT
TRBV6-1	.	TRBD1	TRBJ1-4	CASSSRTGTNEKLFF	TGTGCCAGCAGTTCCCGGACAGGGACTAATGAAAAACTGTTTTTT
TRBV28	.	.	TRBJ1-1	CASKSPVTEAFF	TGTGCCAGCAAATCCCCGGTGACTGAAGCTTTCTTT
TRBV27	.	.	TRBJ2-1	CASSLQRSYNEQFF	TGTGCCAGCAGTTTACAGCGCTCCTACAATGAGCAGTTCTTC
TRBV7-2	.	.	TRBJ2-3	CASSARTDTQYF	TGTGCCAGCAGCGCGCGCACAGATACGCAGTATTTT
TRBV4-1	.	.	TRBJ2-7	CASSQEAGRYEQYF	TGCGCCAGCAGCCAAGAGGCGGGCCGCTACGAGCAGTACTTC
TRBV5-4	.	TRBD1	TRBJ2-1	CASSFPTGAYNEQFF	TGTGCCAGCAGCTTCCCGACAGGGGCGTACAATGAGCAGTTCTTC
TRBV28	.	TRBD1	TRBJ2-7	CASSSTGGTYEQYF	TGTGCCAGCAGTTCCACAGGGGGAACGTACGAGCAGTACTTC
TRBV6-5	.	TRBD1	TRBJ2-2	CAIKTGQGRTGELFF	TGTGCCATTAAGACGGGACAGGGTCGCACCGGGGAGCTGTTTTTT
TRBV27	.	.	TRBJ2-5	CASSPRLGAQYF	TGTGCCAGCAGTCCCAGGTTGGGGGCCCAGTACTTC
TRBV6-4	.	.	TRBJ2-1	CASSDQGPDNEQFF	TGTGCCAGCAGTGATCAGGGGCCTGACAATGAGCAGTTCTTC
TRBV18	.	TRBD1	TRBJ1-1	CASSPAQGDTEAFF	TGTGCCAGCTCACCGGCACAGGGGGACACTGAAGCTTTCTTT
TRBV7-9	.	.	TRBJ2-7	CASSPIRGPIYEQYF	TGTGCCAGCAGTCCCATCAGGGGTCCCATTTACGAGCAGTACTTC
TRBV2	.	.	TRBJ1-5	CASNKQETNQPQHF	TGTGCCAGCAACAAACAGGAAACCAATCAGCCCCAGCATTTT
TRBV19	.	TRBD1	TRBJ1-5	CASEDREKSGNQPQHF	TGTGCCAGCGAAGACAGGGAGAAGTCCGGCAATCAGCCCCAGCATTTT
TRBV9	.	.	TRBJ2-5	CASSVVGSNVETQYF	TGTGCCAGCAGCGTAGTCGGTAGTAATGTGGAGACCCAGTACTTC
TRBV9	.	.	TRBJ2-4	CASSVGGTGIAKNIQYF	TGTGCCAGCAGCGTAGGAGGGACTGGTATAGCCAAAAACATTCAGTACTTC
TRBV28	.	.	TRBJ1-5	CASQGSNQPQHF	TGTGCCAGTCAGGGGAGCAATCAGCCCCAGCATTTT
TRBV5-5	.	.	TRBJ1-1	CASSLLPAIAEAFF	TGTGCCAGCAGCTTGTTACCCGCGATCGCTGAAGCTTTCTTT
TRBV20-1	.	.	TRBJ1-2	CSAREGSYTF	TGCAGTGCTAGAGAGGGGAGTTACACCTTC
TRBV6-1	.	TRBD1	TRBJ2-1	CASSETTGQIYNEQFF	TGTGCCAGCAGCGAAACAACGGGACAGATCTACAATGAGCAGTTCTTC
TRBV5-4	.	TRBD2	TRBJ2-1	CASSFGTSGSYEQFF	TGTGCCAGCAGCTTTGGGACTAGCGGGAGCTATGAGCAGTTCTTC
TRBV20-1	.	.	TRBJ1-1	CSDRRGAEAFF	TGCAGTGACAGACGAGGGGCTGAAGCTTTCTTT
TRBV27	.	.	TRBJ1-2	CASSLKGHGGYTF	TGTGCCAGCAGTTTGAAGGGTCATGGAGGCTACACCTTC
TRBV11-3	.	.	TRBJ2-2	CASRSHTGELFF	TGTGCCAGCAGGAGCCACACCGGGGAGCTGTTTTTT